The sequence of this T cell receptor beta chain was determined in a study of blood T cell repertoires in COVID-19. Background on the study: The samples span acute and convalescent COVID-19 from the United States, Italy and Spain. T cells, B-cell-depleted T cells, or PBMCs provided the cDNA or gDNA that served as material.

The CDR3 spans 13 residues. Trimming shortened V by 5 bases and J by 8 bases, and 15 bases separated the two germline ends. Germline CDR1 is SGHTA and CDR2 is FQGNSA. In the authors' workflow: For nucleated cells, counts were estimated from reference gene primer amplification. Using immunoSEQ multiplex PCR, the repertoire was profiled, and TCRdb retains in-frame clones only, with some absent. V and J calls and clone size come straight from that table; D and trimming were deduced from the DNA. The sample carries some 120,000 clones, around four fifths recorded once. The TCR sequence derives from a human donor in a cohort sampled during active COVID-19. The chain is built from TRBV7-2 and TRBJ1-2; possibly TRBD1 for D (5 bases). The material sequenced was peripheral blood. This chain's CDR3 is CASSPRQYWGYTF. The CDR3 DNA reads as TGTGCCAGCAGCCCTCGACAGTATTGGGGCTACACCTTC.